The 31 T cell receptor beta chains below come from one sample, sequenced in a study of blood T cell repertoires in COVID-19. Sequenced by immunoSEQ multiplex PCR; TCRdb stores in-frame clones only, minus some. The table has about 61,000 clones, 65% to 85% seen once. The sample consisted of peripheral blood. Source of these receptors: a woman aged 65 to 85 with acute or convalescent COVID-19.

The rearrangement uses TRBV18 and TRBJ1-6; possibly TRBD1 for D (5 bases). V was trimmed by 5 bases and J by 7 bases, leaving 18 bases between them. CDR3 size: 16 residues. CDR1 is KGHSH and CDR2 is LQKENI in the germline V gene. The CDR3 nucleotides read TGTGCCAGCTCAGGGTCCGACAGATGGGGCAATTCACCCCTCCACTTT. It specifies CASSGSDRWGNSPLHF. The whole variable domain, filled in from reference TRBV18 and TRBJ1-6, reads NAGVMQNPRHLVRRRGQEARLRCSPMKGHSHVYWYRQLPEEGLKFMVYLQKENIIDESGMPKERFSAEFPKEGPSILRIQQVVRGDSAAYFCASSGSDRWGNSPLHFGNGTRLTVT.

The CDR3 sequence is CASRVTGESTDTQYF. The CDR3 coding sequence is TGCGCCAGCAGAGTTACGGGGGAAAGCACAGATACGCAGTATTTT. The chain recombines TRBV5-1 with TRBJ2-3; possible D gene TRBD2, 6 bases. Trimming took 5 bases from V and 0 from J, leaving 13 bases between them. CDR1 is SGHRS and CDR2 is YFSETQ in the germline V gene. CDR3 length: 15 residues.

The chain carries TRBV14 and TRBJ2-7, with 8 bases identical to TRBD1. CDR1 and CDR2 from the germline V gene are SGHDN and FVKESK. CDR3 length: 15 amino acids. With V trimmed by 4 bases and J by 5 bases, 10 bases remained unmatched. The CDR3 spells CASSPRPQGAHEQYF. The CDR3 bases are TGTGCCAGCAGCCCCCGCCCCCAGGGGGCTCACGAGCAGTACTTC.

The V and J genes are TRBV7-6 and TRBJ2-3; 7 nucleotides match TRBD2. This CDR3 comprises 16 residues. Germline V gene lookup returns CDR1 SGHVS and CDR2 FNYEAQ. V lost 3 bases, J lost 2 bases, and 8 bases stayed unmatched. The CDR3 spells CASSFRLALFTDTQYF. The CDR3 coding sequence is TGTGCCAGCAGCTTCCGACTAGCTTTATTCACAGATACGCAGTATTTT.

The J gene is TRBJ1-2, the V gene TRBV12-3 or TRBV12-4; 8 bases match TRBD1. The CDR3 is made up of 12 amino acids. V was clipped by 6 bases and J by 8 bases; unmatched bases: 5. This CDR3 reads CASRPTGGGYTF. In nucleotides, the CDR3 is TGTGCCAGCAGGCCCACAGGGGGGGGCTACACCTTC.

This clone showed up just a few times. The J gene is TRBJ1-5, the V gene TRBV28; D gene ambiguous. This CDR3 is 13 amino acids long. Trimming cost V 11 bases and J 7 bases, with 18 bases left between them. Germline lookup yields CDR1 MDHEN and CDR2 SYDVKM. CDR3: CAGGSGIGQPQHF. The DNA of the CDR3 is TGTGCCGGCGGGAGCGGGATAGGGCAGCCCCAGCATTTT.

V gene TRBV15 combines with J gene TRBJ1-1, with 7 bases fitting TRBD1. V was clipped by 2 bases and J by 4 bases; unmatched bases: 16. Germline CDR1 and CDR2: LNHNV and YYDKDF (reference sequence). CDR3 length: 18 residues. In nucleotides, the CDR3 is TGTGCCACCAGCAGATCCCGGGACGCCCCACAGGGGACCACTGAAGCTTTCTTT. This translates into CATSRSRDAPQGTTEAFF.

The chain recombines TRBV12-3 or TRBV12-4 with TRBJ1-3; D is unresolved. The CDR3 has 13 residues. Between the trimmed V and J ends, which lost 11 bases and 4 bases, there was a span of 15 bases. The CDR3 coding sequence is TGTGCCGCCCTCCCGCGGATAGGAAACACCATATATTTT. Protein sequence: CAALPRIGNTIYF.

The rearrangement uses TRBV18 and TRBJ1-2; weak D call: TRBD1 (5 bases). V lost 6 bases and J 3 bases, leaving 8 bases between the germline ends. CDR3 length equals 12 residues. The V gene's germline CDR1 is KGHSH and CDR2 LQKENI. The CDR3 coding sequence is TGTGCCAGCTCCACAGGTGACTATGGCTACACCTTC. It translates to CASSTGDYGYTF.

The rearrangement uses TRBV3-1 (or the pseudogene TRBV3-2) and TRBJ2-5, with TRBD2 as a possible D gene (5 bases). CDR3 length equals 13 residues. Trimming took off 4 bases at V and 4 bases at J, with 10 bases between the two ends. The germline V gene encodes CDR1 LGHDT and CDR2 YNNKEL (reference sequence). CDR3 region: CASSLVGRETQYF. In DNA form, the CDR3 reads TGTGCCAGCAGCCTTGTGGGGAGAGAGACCCAGTACTTC.

Only a few counts were recorded for this clone. CDR3 nucleotides: TGCGCCAGCAGTGAGTGGACAGGGTCGGGAGAGACCCAGTACTTC. This translates into CASSEWTGSGETQYF. The chain is built from TRBV10-2 and TRBJ2-5, with 8 bases that match TRBD1. The CDR3 consists of 15 residues. Looked up from germline, CDR1 is WSHSY and CDR2 is SAAADI. With V trimmed by 1 base and J by 4 bases, 5 bases remained unmatched.

The chain combines TRBV5-4 with TRBJ2-5; 12 positions match TRBD2. Germline V gives CDR1 SGHNT, CDR2 YYREEE (reference sequence). Trimming at V came to 7 bases and at J to 6 bases, leaving 19 bases not matched to a gene. The CDR3 has 18 residues. CDR3 in DNA: TGTGCCAGCCGGATCGGGATTGGACTAGCGGGAACCGGGAAGACCCAGTACTTC. Residues: CASRIGIGLAGTGKTQYF. The full variable domain, with the rest looked up from reference TRBV5-4 and TRBJ2-5, is ETGVTQSPTHLIKTRGQQVTLRCSSQSGHNTVSWYQQALGQGPQFIFQYYREEENGRGNFPPRFSGLQFPNYSSELNVNALELDDSALYLCASRIGIGLAGTGKTQYFGPGTRLLVL.

The chain links TRBV20-1 to TRBJ2-2, with no clear D. V was clipped by 3 bases and J by 1 base, with 6 bases between them. Germline V gene data show CDR1 as DFQATT and CDR2 as SNEGSKA (reference sequence). The CDR3 contains 13 residues. The CDR3 protein is CSASAQNTGELFF. The CDR3 DNA reads as TGCAGTGCTAGTGCACAGAACACCGGGGAGCTGTTTTTT.

This chain uses TRBV2 with TRBJ2-1; possibly TRBD2 for D (6 bases). Trimming took 3 bases from V and 13 from J, leaving 16 bases between them. The CDR3 runs 13 residues. In germline, CDR1 is SNHLY, CDR2 FYNNEI. This CDR3 is CASSDLATAPQFF. CDR3 nucleotides: TGTGCCAGCAGTGATCTAGCGACGGCGCCACAGTTCTTC.

J is TRBJ2-5 and V is TRBV7-2, with TRBD2 as a possible D gene (5 bases). The CDR3 extends over 14 amino acids. The V end lost 1 base, the J end lost 2 bases, and 8 bases lay between the germline ends. Germline CDR1 is SGHTA and CDR2 is FQGNSA. The CDR3: CASSLESGQETQYF. CDR3 coding DNA: TGTGCCAGCAGCTTAGAGAGCGGACAAGAGACCCAGTACTTC.

The chain recombines TRBV2 with TRBJ2-3; 10 bases are shared with TRBD2. The V segment lost 8 bases and the J segment 0 bases; nucleotides outside the gene matches: 5. Germline V gene sequence: CDR1 SNHLY, CDR2 FYNNEI. The CDR3 is 15 amino acids. The CDR3 here is CASYSGGASTDTQYF. CDR3 sequence (DNA): TGTGCCAGCTACAGCGGGGGGGCTAGCACAGATACGCAGTATTTT.

The chain carries TRBV24-1 and TRBJ1-2; 7 bases are shared with TRBD1. Unmatched junction bases numbered 10, after V lost 11 bases and J lost 8 bases. Germline V gene lookup returns CDR1 KGHDR and CDR2 SFDVKD. The length of the CDR3 is 12 residues. CDR3 sequence: CAIQGKMEGYTF. The CDR3 coding sequence is TGTGCCATACAGGGGAAAATGGAGGGCTACACCTTC.

This sequence joins TRBV9 and TRBJ1-2; D is possibly TRBD1 (5 bases). Germline-derived CDR1 and CDR2 are SGDLS and YYNGEE. Deletions cut 3 bases from V and 4 bases from J, with 10 bases between. The CDR3 length is 13 residues. CDR3 residues: CASSAGYGYGYTF. CDR3 DNA: TGTGCCAGCAGCGCAGGGTACGGCTATGGCTACACCTTC.

V and J are TRBV5-1 and TRBJ2-7, with 8 bases that match TRBD1. V was pared by 2 bases and J by 3 bases, with 4 bases of the junction left unmatched. CDR1 is SGHRS and CDR2 is YFSETQ in the germline V gene. The CDR3 spans 14 residues. The CDR3 DNA reads as TGCGCCAGCAGCTTCGGACAGGGTTTCTACGAGCAGTACTTC. Amino acids: CASSFGQGFYEQYF. Full variable domain (missing parts from reference TRBV5-1 and TRBJ2-7): KAGVTQTPRYLIKTRGQQVTLSCSPISGHRSVSWYQQTPGQGLQFLFEYFSETQRNKGNFPGRFSGRQFSNSRSEMNVSTLELGDSALYLCASSFGQGFYEQYFGPGTRLTVT.

The genes are TRBV5-5 and TRBJ2-2; 9 bases align to TRBD2. Germline assignment: CDR1 SGHKS and CDR2 YYEKEE (reference sequence). Unmatched junction bases numbered 2, after V lost 0 bases and J lost 5 bases. This CDR3 contains 15 residues. The CDR3 protein is CASSLGSGGTGELFF. CDR3 nucleotide sequence: TGTGCCAGCAGCTTGGGGAGCGGGGGGACCGGGGAGCTGTTTTTT.

This clone has only a few counts. The chain couples TRBV19 to TRBJ1-6; maybe TRBD1 (5 bases). V lost 6 bases, J lost 16 bases, and 19 bases lay in between. The CDR3 loop spans 13 amino acids. Per germline, CDR1 LNHDA and CDR2 SQIVND (reference sequence). The CDR3 sequence is CASRTDFPPALHF. As DNA, the CDR3 is TGTGCCAGTAGGACAGATTTCCCCCCGGCTCTCCACTTT.

This rearrangement joins TRBV7-6 to TRBJ2-3; 9 bases fit TRBD2. Germline V CDR1 and CDR2: SGHVS, FNYEAQ. The trim removed 2 bases at V and 2 bases at J, leaving 5 bases unmatched. The CDR3 has 16 amino acids. The CDR3 nucleotides read TGTGCCAGCAGCTTAAGTACTAGCGGGTACACAGATACGCAGTATTTT. This sequence encodes CASSLSTSGYTDTQYF.

This clone was seen only once. The CDR3 is CASSEVRGEKFF. The CDR3 region has the DNA TGTGCCAGCAGTGAAGTTCGCGGCGAAAAGTTCTTC. The chain combines TRBV2 with TRBJ2-1, with D unresolved. The germline V gene has CDR1 SNHLY and CDR2 FYNNEI. This CDR3 has 12 residues. V lost 1 base and J 14 bases, leaving 12 bases between the germline ends.

For the CDR3, the DNA is TGTGCCAGCAGTAGAGCCCCGAGCCTTAATGAAAAACTGTTTTTT. Its translation: CASSRAPSLNEKLFF. The rearrangement links TRBV2 to TRBJ1-4; no definite D call. Germline loops: CDR1 SNHLY, CDR2 FYNNEI. V was pared by 5 bases and J by 4 bases, with 14 bases between. This CDR3 region has 15 residues.

V is TRBV2 and J is TRBJ2-4, with a possible D match to TRBD2 (7 bases). This CDR3 contains 16 residues. V lost 6 bases and J 9 bases, leaving 24 bases between the germline ends. The V gene's germline CDR1 is SNHLY and CDR2 FYNNEI. The CDR3 loop reads CASRWGLGGGAGIQYF. The CDR3 DNA sequence: TGTGCCAGCAGGTGGGGGTTGGGCGGGGGCGCGGGCATTCAGTACTTC.

The gene calls are TRBV9 and TRBJ2-1; the D gene is possibly TRBD2 (5 bases). V was trimmed by 0 bases and J by 4 bases, leaving 11 bases between them. CDR1 is SGDLS, CDR2 YYNGEE, per germline. CDR3 size: 15 residues. CDR3 sequence reads: CASSVGSAPYNEQFF. CDR3 coding DNA: TGTGCCAGCAGCGTAGGTAGCGCCCCTTACAATGAGCAGTTCTTC.

The rearrangement links TRBV11-1 to TRBJ1-1; D possibly corresponds to TRBD1 (6 bases). The CDR3 sequence is 15 residues long. Between the trimmed V and J ends, which lost 3 bases and 1 base, there was a span of 12 bases. Germline loops: CDR1 SGHAT, CDR2 FQDESV (reference sequence). The CDR3: CASSFGTLKNTEAFF. The CDR3 bases are TGTGCCAGCAGCTTCGGGACACTGAAGAACACTGAAGCTTTCTTT.

The chain carries TRBV5-1 and TRBJ1-3; no definite D call. The CDR3 spans 15 residues. Germline V gene lookup returns CDR1 SGHRS and CDR2 YFSETQ. V lost 4 bases and J lost 0, with 11 bases in between. CDR3 residues: CASSPGSNSGNTIYF. The DNA for the CDR3 is TGCGCCAGCAGCCCGGGGTCCAACTCTGGAAACACCATATATTTT. The whole variable domain, filled in from reference TRBV5-1 and TRBJ1-3, reads KAGVTQTPRYLIKTRGQQVTLSCSPISGHRSVSWYQQTPGQGLQFLFEYFSETQRNKGNFPGRFSGRQFSNSRSEMNVSTLELGDSALYLCASSPGSNSGNTIYFGEGSWLTVV.

This chain joins TRBV6-5 and TRBJ2-5, with 15 bases lining up with TRBD2. Trimming took 4 bases from V and 2 from J; bases not matched to a gene: 2. The germline gives CDR1 MNHEY, CDR2 SVGAGI. The CDR3 extends over 16 amino acids. The CDR3 DNA is TGTGCCAGCAGTTTGGGACTAGCGGGGGGACAAGAGACCCAGTACTTC. It specifies CASSLGLAGGQETQYF.

This sequence joins TRBV7-2 and TRBJ2-4; 8 bases line up with TRBD2. Germline CDR1 and CDR2: SGHTA and FQGNSA. The CDR3 totals 14 residues. V shed 3 bases, J shed 9 bases, and the junction held 7 bases outside the gene matches. The CDR3 here is CASSFSRGEGIQYF. The CDR3 nucleotides are TGTGCCAGCAGCTTCTCGCGGGGGGAGGGCATTCAGTACTTC.

The V gene is TRBV3-1 (or the pseudogene TRBV3-2), the J gene TRBJ2-5; D might be TRBD2 (6 bases). Deletions cut 4 bases from V and 5 bases from J, with 17 bases between. CDR3 length: 15 residues. Germline V gene sequence: CDR1 LGHDT, CDR2 YNNKEL (reference sequence). The CDR3 spells CASSPIAGTVETQYF. The CDR3 coding sequence is TGTGCCAGCAGCCCTATCGCGGGGACGGTGGAGACCCAGTACTTC.